The clone carrying this T cell receptor (beta chain) was seen a handful of times. Its specificity is not known. Trimming cost V 0 bases and J 4 bases; bases outside gene matches: 7. Per germline, CDR1 SGDLS and CDR2 YYNGEE. The CDR3 spans 16 residues. Expressed TCRB transcripts were sequenced because the isolated RNA had all been reverse transcribed beforehand. Some 3.8 million reads, on average, came from each naive, central memory and regulatory T cell sample. Profiling relied on immunoSEQ multiplex PCR, and the TCRdb table lists in-frame clones only, not all of them. This sample has approximately 170,000 clones, with about 9.8% found just once. The record originates from a study of beta chain features in type 1 diabetes. Findings and caveats of the study: Moderate but significant shortening of TCRB CDR3s was recorded in all four CD4+ subsets from Type 1 diabetes patients. The study notes PCR might favor shorter templates equally in patients and controls. Researchers cautioned that cDNA sequencing could over-represent cells with high TCR expression.

The V call is TRBV9, the J call TRBJ2-5; 9 bases fit TRBD2. This receptor was identified in a woman younger than 35 in good health. Sample: central memory CD4+ T cells from blood. The CDR3 DNA follows: TGTGCCAGCAGCGTAGGAGTACTAGCGGGCAGAGAGACCCAGTACTTC. Encoded protein: CASSVGVLAGRETQYF.